This TCR beta chain was profiled in a study of T cell responses to AZD1222 COVID-19 vaccine. The CDR3 runs 14 residues. V lost 3 bases, J lost 9 bases, and 8 bases stayed unmatched. Germline CDR1 reads MNHNS; CDR2 reads SASEGT. Assay: immunoSEQ multiplex PCR; the TCRdb copy retains only in-frame clones and omits some. Here the sample spans around 100,000 clones, roughly nine tenths being singletons. Study results and caveats: Only six individuals given AZD1222 were seropositive at baseline.

Regarding this clone: Its antigen is currently unknown.

The sequences come from peripheral blood, collected 28 days after the second AZD1222 dose. The chain uses TRBV6-1 and TRBJ1-5, with TRBD1 identical over 7 bases. This TCR was sampled from an adult who received the AZD1222 COVID-19 vaccine. The CDR3 sequence: CASSDGTERVPQHF. The CDR3 bases are TGTGCCAGCAGTGACGGGACAGAGCGGGTGCCCCAGCATTTT.